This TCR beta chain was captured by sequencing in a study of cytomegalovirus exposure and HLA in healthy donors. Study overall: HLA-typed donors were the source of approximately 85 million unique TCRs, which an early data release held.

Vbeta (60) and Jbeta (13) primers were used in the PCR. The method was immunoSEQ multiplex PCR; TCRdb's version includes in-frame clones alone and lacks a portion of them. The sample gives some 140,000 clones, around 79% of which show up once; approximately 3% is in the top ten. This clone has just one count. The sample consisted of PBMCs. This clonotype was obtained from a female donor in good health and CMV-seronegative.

As DNA, the CDR3 is TGCGCCAGCAAGTCTAGCGGCTCCACAGATACGCAGTATTTT. Amino acid sequence: CASKSSGSTDTQYF. The rearrangement uses TRBV5-1 and TRBJ2-3; 7 nucleotides line up with TRBD2. Germline-derived CDR1 and CDR2 are SGHRS and YFSETQ. The CDR3 has 14 amino acids. J was trimmed by 2 bases and V by 6 bases; bases with no gene match: 6.